The 10 T cell receptor beta chains reported below all come from one sample, sequenced in a study of CD8 T cells in ankylosing spondylitis. Each CDR3 protein is one row after TCRdb ran MiXCR on the 5' RACE reads. The sample includes nearly 350,000 distinct CDR3 sequences, over 12% of them seen just once. Source material: blood, either unsorted or a sorted T cell fraction (not recorded which). The receptors stem from a male donor with ankylosing spondylitis or in good health (not recorded which).

The rearrangement joins TRBV12-3 or TRBV12-4 to TRBJ2-1, with TRBD2 identical over 8 bases. Trimming removed 5 bases from V and 7 bases from J; junction bases left unmatched: 13. The CDR3 sequence is 16 residues long. The CDR3 protein is CASSPRQAGDGNEQFF. CDR3 coding DNA: TGTGCCAGCAGTCCCCGTCAAGCGGGAGATGGGAATGAGCAGTTCTTC.

This clonotype has more than one count but fewer than ten. This sequence joins TRBV27 and TRBJ1-2, with D unclear. The CDR3 has 15 residues. CDR1 and CDR2 from the germline V gene are MNHEY and SMNVEV (reference sequence). V dropped 6 bases and J dropped 2 bases, with 16 bases sitting between them. CDR3 coding DNA: TGTGCCAGCAGGTTACGGGAGGGTTTCAACTATGGCTACACCTTC. This translates into CASRLREGFNYGYTF.

J is TRBJ2-3 and V is TRBV4-2; D call uncertain. CDR3 length: 12 amino acids. The V end lost 2 bases, the J end lost 4 bases, and 4 bases lay between the germline ends. Germline loops: CDR1 LGHNA, CDR2 YNFKEQ. CDR3 sequence: CASSQIADTQYF. The CDR3, as DNA: TGTGCCAGCAGCCAAATCGCAGATACGCAGTATTTT.

This chain uses TRBV10-3 with TRBJ1-1; possibly TRBD1 for D (5 bases). From germline, CDR1 is ENHRY and CDR2 SYGVKD. The CDR3 runs 13 residues. V was clipped by 4 bases and J by 1 base, with 7 bases between them. This CDR3 is CAISGTGNTEAFF. As DNA, the CDR3 is TGTGCCATCAGTGGAACAGGGAACACTGAAGCTTTCTTT.

Regarding this clonotype: An end of the junction does not agree with germline; a read error may underlie this. The chain links TRBV7-8 to TRBJ1-1; D is undetermined. Germline V CDR1 and CDR2: SGHVS, FQNEAQ. This CDR3 is built from 13 residues. CDR3 bases: TGTGCCAGCAGCTTTAAGGGAAACACTGTAGCTTTCTTT. Translation gives CASSFKGNTVAFF.

The chain uses TRBV20-1 and TRBJ2-7; 7 nucleotides match TRBD2. CDR1 and CDR2 from the germline V gene are DFQATT and SNEGSKA (reference sequence). The V gene end was trimmed by 3 bases and the J gene end by 5 bases; junction bases not matched to a gene: 10. The CDR3 consists of 14 residues. This CDR3 is CSASSGQGGDEQYF. In nucleotides, the CDR3 is TGCAGTGCTAGTTCTGGGCAGGGAGGGGACGAGCAGTACTTC.

This clonotype appeared a few times. V gene TRBV20-1 combines with J gene TRBJ2-4; no clear D. Trimming left V 6 bases short and J 3 bases short, with 12 bases between. CDR3 length: 13 residues. Germline CDR1 DFQATT, CDR2 SNEGSKA (reference sequence). This chain's CDR3 is CSAESGLKNIQYF. For the CDR3, the DNA is TGCAGTGCAGAGTCGGGCCTCAAAAACATTCAGTACTTC.

This clonotype was observed many times. The chain recombines TRBV12-3 or TRBV12-4 with TRBJ1-5; D is uncertain. Trimming stripped 6 bases from V and 2 bases from J, with 11 bases between. This CDR3 has 14 residues. CDR3 nucleotides: TGTGCCAGCAGCTACCACAGTGGCAATCAGCCCCAGCATTTT. It encodes CASSYHSGNQPQHF.

The chain has TRBV5-1 and TRBJ1-2, with D maybe TRBD1 (5 bases). This CDR3 spans 15 amino acids. Germline V gene data show CDR1 as SGHRS and CDR2 as YFSETQ. V shed 4 bases and J shed 3 bases, with 16 bases lying between them. DNA for the CDR3: TGCGCCAGCAGCAAGACAGAGGGACCATACTATGGCTACACCTTC. This encodes CASSKTEGPYYGYTF.

In its sample, this clonotype was seen many times. The V and J genes are TRBV5-8 and TRBJ2-1; D unclear. Trimming stripped 2 bases from V and 8 bases from J, with 8 bases between. The CDR3 sequence is 12 residues long. Germline V gene data show CDR1 as SGHTS and CDR2 as YDEGEE. CDR3 in amino acids: CASSFRTYEQFF. The CDR3, as DNA: TGTGCCAGCAGCTTCAGGACCTATGAGCAGTTCTTC.